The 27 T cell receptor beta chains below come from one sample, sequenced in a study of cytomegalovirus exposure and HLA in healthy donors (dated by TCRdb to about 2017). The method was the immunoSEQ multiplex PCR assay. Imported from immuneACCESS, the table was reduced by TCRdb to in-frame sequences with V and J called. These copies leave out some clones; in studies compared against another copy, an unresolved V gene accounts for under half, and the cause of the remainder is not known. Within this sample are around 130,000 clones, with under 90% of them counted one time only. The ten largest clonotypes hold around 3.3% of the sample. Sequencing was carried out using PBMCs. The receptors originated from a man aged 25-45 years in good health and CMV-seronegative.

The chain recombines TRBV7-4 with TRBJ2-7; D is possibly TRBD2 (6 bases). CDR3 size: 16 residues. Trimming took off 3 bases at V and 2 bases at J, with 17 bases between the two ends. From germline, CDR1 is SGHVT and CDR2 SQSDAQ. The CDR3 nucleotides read TGTGCCAGCAGCTTGGCCCCTGGGGACTTGACCTACGAGCAGTACTTC. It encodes CASSLAPGDLTYEQYF.

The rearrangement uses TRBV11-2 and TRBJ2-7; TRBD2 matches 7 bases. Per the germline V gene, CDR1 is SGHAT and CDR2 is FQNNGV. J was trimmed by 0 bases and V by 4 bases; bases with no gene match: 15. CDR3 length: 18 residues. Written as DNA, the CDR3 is TGTGCCAGCAGCTCCCTAGAGCGGGGTTCTCAATTCTCCTACGAGCAGTACTTC. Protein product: CASSSLERGSQFSYEQYF.

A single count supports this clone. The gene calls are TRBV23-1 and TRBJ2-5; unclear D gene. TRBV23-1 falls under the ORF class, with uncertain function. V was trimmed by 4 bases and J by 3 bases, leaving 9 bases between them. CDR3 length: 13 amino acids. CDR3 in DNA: TGCGCCAGCAGTCTCACAGCTGAAGAGACCCAGTACTTC. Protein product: CASSLTAEETQYF.

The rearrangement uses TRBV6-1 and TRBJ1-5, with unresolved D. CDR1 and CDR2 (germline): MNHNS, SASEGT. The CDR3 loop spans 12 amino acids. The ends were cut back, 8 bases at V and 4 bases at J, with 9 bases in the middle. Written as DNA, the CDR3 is TGTGCCAGCGGCAAATGGAATCAGCCCCAGCATTTT. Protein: CASGKWNQPQHF.

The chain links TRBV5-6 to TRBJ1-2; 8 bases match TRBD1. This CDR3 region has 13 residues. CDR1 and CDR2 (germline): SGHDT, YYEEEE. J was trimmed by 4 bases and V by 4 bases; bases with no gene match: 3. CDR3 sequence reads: CASSPDRVYGYTF. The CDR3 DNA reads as TGTGCCAGCAGCCCGGACAGGGTCTATGGCTACACCTTC.

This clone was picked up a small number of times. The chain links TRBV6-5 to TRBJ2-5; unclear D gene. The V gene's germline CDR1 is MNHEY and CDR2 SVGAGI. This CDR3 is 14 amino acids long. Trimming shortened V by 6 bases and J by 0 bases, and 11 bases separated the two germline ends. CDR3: CASSYDMYQETQYF. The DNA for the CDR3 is TGTGCCAGCAGCTATGACATGTACCAAGAGACCCAGTACTTC.

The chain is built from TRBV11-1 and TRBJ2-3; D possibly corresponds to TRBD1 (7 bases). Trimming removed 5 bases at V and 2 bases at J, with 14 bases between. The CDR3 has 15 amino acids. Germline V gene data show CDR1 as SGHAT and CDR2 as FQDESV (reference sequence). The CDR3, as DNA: TGTGCCAGCAGCCCCAGGGGGGCATTCACAGATACGCAGTATTTT. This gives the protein CASSPRGAFTDTQYF. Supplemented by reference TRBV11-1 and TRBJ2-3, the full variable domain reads EAEVAQSPRYKITEKSQAVAFWCDPISGHATLYWYRQILGQGPELLVQFQDESVVDDSQLPKDRFSAERLKGVDSTLKIQPAELGDSAMYLCASSPRGAFTDTQYFGPGTRLTVL.

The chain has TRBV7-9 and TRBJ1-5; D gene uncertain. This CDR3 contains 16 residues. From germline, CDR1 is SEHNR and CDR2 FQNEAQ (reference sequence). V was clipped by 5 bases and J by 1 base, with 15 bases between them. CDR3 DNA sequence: TGTGCCAGCAGCCCCCGGGGATTTGGGAGCAATCAGCCCCAGCATTTT. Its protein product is CASSPRGFGSNQPQHF.

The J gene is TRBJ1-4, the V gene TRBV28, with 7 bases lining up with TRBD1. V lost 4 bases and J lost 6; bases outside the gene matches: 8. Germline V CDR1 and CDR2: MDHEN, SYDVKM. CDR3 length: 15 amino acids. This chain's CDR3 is CASSSLAGGHEKLFF. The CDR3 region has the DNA TGTGCCAGCAGTTCCCTCGCAGGGGGACATGAAAAACTGTTTTTT.

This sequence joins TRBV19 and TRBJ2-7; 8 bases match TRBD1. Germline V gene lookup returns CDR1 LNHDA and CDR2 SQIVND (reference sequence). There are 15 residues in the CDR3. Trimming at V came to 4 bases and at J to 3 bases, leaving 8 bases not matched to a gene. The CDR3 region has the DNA TGTGCCAGTAGTACCCCTGGGACAGGCCGCTACGAGCAGTACTTC. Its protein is CASSTPGTGRYEQYF.

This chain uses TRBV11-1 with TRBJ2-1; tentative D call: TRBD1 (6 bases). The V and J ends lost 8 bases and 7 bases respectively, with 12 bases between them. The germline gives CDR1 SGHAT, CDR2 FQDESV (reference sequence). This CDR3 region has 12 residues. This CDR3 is CASAQGINEQFF. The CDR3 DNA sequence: TGTGCCAGCGCCCAGGGGATTAATGAGCAGTTCTTC.

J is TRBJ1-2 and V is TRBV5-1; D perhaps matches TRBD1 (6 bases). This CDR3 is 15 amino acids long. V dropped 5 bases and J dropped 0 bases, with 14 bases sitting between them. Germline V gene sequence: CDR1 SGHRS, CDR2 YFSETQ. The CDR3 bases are TGCGCCAGCAGGACCTTGACAGGCACTAACTATGGCTACACCTTC. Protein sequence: CASRTLTGTNYGYTF. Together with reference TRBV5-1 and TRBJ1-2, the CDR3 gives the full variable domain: KAGVTQTPRYLIKTRGQQVTLSCSPISGHRSVSWYQQTPGQGLQFLFEYFSETQRNKGNFPGRFSGRQFSNSRSEMNVSTLELGDSALYLCASRTLTGTNYGYTFGSGTRLTVV.

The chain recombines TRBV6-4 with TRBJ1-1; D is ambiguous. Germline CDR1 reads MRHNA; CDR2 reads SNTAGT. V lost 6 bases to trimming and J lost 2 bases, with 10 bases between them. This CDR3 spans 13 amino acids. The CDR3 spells CASSTQQNTEAFF. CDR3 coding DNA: TGTGCCAGCAGCACACAACAAAACACTGAAGCTTTCTTT.

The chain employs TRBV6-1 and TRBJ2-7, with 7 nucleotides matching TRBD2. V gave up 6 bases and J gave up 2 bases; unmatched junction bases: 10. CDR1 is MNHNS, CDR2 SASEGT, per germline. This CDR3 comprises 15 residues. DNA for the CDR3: TGTGCCAGCAGGCCAAGCGGGGCCTTACCCTACGAGCAGTACTTC. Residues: CASRPSGALPYEQYF.

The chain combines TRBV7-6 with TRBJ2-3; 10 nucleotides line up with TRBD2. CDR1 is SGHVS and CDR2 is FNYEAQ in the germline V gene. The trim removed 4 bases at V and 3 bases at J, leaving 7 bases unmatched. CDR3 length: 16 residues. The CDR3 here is CASSSQAGGRTDTQYF. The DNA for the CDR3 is TGTGCCAGCAGCTCGCAAGCGGGGGGGCGAACAGATACGCAGTATTTT.

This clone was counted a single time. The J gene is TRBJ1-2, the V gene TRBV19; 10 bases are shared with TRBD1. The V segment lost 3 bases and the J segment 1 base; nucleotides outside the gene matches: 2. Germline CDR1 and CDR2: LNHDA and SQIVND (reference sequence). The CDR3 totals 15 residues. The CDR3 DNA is TGTGCCAGTAGTATTGGGACAGGGGTTAACTATGGCTACACCTTC. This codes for CASSIGTGVNYGYTF.

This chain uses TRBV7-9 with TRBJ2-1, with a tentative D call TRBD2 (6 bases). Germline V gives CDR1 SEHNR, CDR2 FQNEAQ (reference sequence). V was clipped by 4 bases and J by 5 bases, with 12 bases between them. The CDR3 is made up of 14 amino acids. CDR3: CASSSILAHNEQFF. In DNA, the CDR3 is TGTGCCAGCAGCTCTATACTAGCTCACAATGAGCAGTTCTTC.

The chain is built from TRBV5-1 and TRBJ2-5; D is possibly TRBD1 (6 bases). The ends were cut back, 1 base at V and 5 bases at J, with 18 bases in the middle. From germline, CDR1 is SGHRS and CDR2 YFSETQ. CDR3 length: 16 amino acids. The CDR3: CASSLRGWGPDETQYF. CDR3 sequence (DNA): TGCGCCAGCAGCTTGCGGGGTTGGGGGCCGGACGAGACCCAGTACTTC.

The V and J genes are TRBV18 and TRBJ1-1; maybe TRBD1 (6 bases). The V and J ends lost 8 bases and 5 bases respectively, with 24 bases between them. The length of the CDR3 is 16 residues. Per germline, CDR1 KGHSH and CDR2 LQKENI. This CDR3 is CASHQPNGGLETEAFF. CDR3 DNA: TGTGCCAGCCATCAGCCTAACGGGGGGCTGGAAACTGAAGCTTTCTTT.

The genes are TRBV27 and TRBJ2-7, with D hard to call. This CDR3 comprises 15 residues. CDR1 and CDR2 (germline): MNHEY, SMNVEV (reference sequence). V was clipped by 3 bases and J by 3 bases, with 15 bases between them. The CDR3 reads CASSFLVSSVYEQYF. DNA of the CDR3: TGTGCCAGCAGTTTCCTGGTTTCGAGTGTCTACGAGCAGTACTTC.

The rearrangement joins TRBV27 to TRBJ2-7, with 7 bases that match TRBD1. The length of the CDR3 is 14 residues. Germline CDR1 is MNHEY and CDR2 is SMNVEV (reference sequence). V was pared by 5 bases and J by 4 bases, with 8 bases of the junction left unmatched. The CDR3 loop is CASSPGTVWYEQYF. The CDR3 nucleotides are TGTGCCAGCAGTCCCGGGACAGTATGGTACGAGCAGTACTTC.

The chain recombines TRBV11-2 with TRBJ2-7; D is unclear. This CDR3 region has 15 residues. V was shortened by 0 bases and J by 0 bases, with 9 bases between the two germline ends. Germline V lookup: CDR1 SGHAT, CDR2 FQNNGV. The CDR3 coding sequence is TGTGCCAGCAGCTTAGAGGCGGAGAGCTCCTACGAGCAGTACTTC. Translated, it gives CASSLEAESSYEQYF. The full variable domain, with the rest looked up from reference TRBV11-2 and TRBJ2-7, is EAGVAQSPRYKIIEKRQSVAFWCNPISGHATLYWYQQILGQGPKLLIQFQNNGVVDDSQLPKDRFSAERLKGVDSTLKIQPAKLEDSAVYLCASSLEAESSYEQYFGPGTRLTVT.

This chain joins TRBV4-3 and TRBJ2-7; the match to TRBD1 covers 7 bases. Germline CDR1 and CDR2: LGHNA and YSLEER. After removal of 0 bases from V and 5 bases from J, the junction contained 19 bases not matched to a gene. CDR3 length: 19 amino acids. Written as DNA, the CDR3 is TGCGCCAGCAGCCAAGATCAGGGGGACAGAGCTCAATCTTCGGACGAGCAGTACTTC. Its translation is CASSQDQGDRAQSSDEQYF.

CDR3 DNA sequence: TGCGCCAGCTTGGACAGGAACACTGAAGCTTTCTTT. Residues: CASLDRNTEAFF. The chain employs TRBV23-1 and TRBJ1-1, with TRBD1 as a possible D gene (6 bases). TRBV23-1 has ORF status, its function being uncertain. The CDR3 extends over 12 amino acids. V lost 8 bases to trimming and J lost 1 base, with 8 bases between them.

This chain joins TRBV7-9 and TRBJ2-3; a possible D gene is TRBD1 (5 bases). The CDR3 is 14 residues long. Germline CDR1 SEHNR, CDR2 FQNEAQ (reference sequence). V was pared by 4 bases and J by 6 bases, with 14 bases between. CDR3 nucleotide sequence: TGTGCCAGCAGCTCACAGGCAACCTCCGATACGCAGTATTTT. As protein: CASSSQATSDTQYF.

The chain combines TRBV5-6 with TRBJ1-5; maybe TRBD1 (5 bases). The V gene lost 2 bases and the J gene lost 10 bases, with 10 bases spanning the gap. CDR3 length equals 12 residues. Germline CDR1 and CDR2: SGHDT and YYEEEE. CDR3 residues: CASSFLRGPQHF. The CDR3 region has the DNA TGTGCCAGCAGCTTCTTAAGGGGCCCCCAGCATTTT.

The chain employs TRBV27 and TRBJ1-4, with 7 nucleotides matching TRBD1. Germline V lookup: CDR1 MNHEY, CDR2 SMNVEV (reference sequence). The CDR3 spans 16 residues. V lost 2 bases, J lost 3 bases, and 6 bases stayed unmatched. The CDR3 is CASSLGRGRANEKLFF. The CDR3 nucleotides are TGTGCCAGCAGTTTAGGTAGGGGGCGGGCTAATGAAAAACTGTTTTTT.